This entry describes one T cell receptor beta chain. The repertoire was sequenced with immunoSEQ multiplex PCR; TCRdb's copy has only in-frame clones and lacks some. The data contain some 90,000 clones, 75% to 95% of them singletons. This sample stems from a study of T cell changes during pregnancy in multiple sclerosis. This CDR3 region has 18 residues. J lost 0 bases, V lost 5 bases, and 4 bases had no gene match. Germline assignment: CDR1 SGHTA and CDR2 FQGTGA. Sequencing used peripheral blood, obtained after pregnancy. This sequence originates from a female donor in good health, enrolled as a control in a pregnancy study. The chain couples TRBV7-3 to TRBJ2-2, with TRBD2 matching 15 bases. Here the CDR3 DNA reads TGTGCCAGCAGCCCCAGGACTAGCGGGGGGGCGAACACCGGGGAGCTGTTTTTT. It encodes CASSPRTSGGANTGELFF.